This TCR beta chain was identified during a study of cytomegalovirus exposure and HLA in healthy donors. Findings and caveats of the study: Cytomegalovirus association was listed for around 170 TCR beta chains. Reports credit the classifier with highly specific, highly sensitive diagnosis of cytomegalovirus status.

Sequenced by immunoSEQ multiplex PCR; TCRdb stores in-frame clones only, minus some. The sample contains some 260,000 clones, about 90% of which appear only once. As for this clone: Its antigen is undetermined.

The V segment lost 3 bases and the J segment 0 bases; nucleotides outside the gene matches: 10. The CDR3 contains 18 residues. Germline V gene lookup returns CDR1 MGHRA and CDR2 YSYEKL. This sequence originates from a young man in good health and CMV-seropositive. Specimen: PBMCs. This chain connects TRBV4-1 to TRBJ2-1, with 8 bases that match TRBD1. The CDR3 sequence is CASSQSPRDRNSYNEQFF. The CDR3 nucleotides are TGCGCCAGCAGCCAGTCTCCCCGGGACAGGAACTCCTACAATGAGCAGTTCTTC.